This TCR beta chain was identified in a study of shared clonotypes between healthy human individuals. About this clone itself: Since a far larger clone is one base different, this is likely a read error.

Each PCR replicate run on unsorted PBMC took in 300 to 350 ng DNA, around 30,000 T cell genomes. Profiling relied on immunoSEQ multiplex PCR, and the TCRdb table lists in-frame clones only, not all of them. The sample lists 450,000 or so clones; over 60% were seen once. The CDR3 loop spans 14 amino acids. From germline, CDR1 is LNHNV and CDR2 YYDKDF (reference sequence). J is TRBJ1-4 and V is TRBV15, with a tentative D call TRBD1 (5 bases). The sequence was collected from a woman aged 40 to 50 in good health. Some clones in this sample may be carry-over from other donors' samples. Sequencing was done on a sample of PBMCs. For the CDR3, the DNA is TGTGCCACCAGCAGAGGAGGGGAGAGTGAAAAACTGCTTTTT. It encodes CATSRGGESEKLLF. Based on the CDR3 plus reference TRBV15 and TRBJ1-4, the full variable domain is DAMVIQNPRYQVTQFGKPVTLSCSQTLNHNVMYWYQQKSSQAPKLLFHYYDKDFNNEADTPDNFQSRRPNTSFCFLDIRSPGLGDTAMYLCATSRGGESEKLLFGSGTQLSVL.